The 27 T cell receptor beta chains in this list originate from one sample, sequenced in a study of T cells in Graves' hyperthyroidism and ophthalmopathy. Amplification targeted TCR beta CDR3 regions from RNA transcripts. TCR CDR3 regions were first amplified by RT-PCR with HTBI primers. TCRdb analysed the multiplex PCR reads with MiXCR anew, one entry per CDR3 protein. Here the sample spans about 570,000 distinct CDR3 sequences, just over 45% being singletons. The source material was peripheral blood or thyroid tissue (not recorded which). The receptors originated from an adult woman with Graves' disease, either hyperthyroidism or ophthalmopathy (not recorded which).

The chain joins TRBV5-1 to TRBJ1-1; TRBD1 is a possible D gene (5 bases). In germline, CDR1 is SGHRS, CDR2 YFSETQ. The CDR3 loop spans 15 amino acids. V lost 6 bases and J 1 base, leaving 16 bases between the germline ends. Written as DNA, the CDR3 is TGCGCCAGCAAACGGCAATGGGACGGGAACACTGAAGCTTTCTTT. It translates to CASKRQWDGNTEAFF.

This chain connects TRBV7-2 to TRBJ2-2; D possibly corresponds to TRBD1 (6 bases). The V gene lost 4 bases and the J gene lost 8 bases, with 11 bases spanning the gap. In germline, CDR1 is SGHTA, CDR2 FQGNSA. The CDR3 spans 13 residues. As DNA, the CDR3 is TGTGCCAGCAGCTCCGGGACATTGGGGGAGCTGTTTTTT. As protein: CASSSGTLGELFF.

V is TRBV15 and J is TRBJ1-2; 9 bases are shared with TRBD1. V lost 2 bases, J lost 7 bases, and 14 bases stayed unmatched. Germline V gives CDR1 LNHNV, CDR2 YYDKDF (reference sequence). The CDR3 extends over 17 amino acids. In DNA form, the CDR3 reads TGTGCCACCAGCAGACCCGGGACAGGGTCCCTTGTAAGTGGCTACACCTTC. This gives the protein CATSRPGTGSLVSGYTF.

Notes on this clonotype: This could be a read error, since a much larger clone is one nucleotide away. The chain joins TRBV5-5 to TRBJ2-7; D remains unclear. The CDR3 runs to 13 residues. Germline values: CDR1 SGHKS, CDR2 YYEKEE (reference sequence). V was pared by 3 bases and J by 4 bases, with 11 bases between. CDR3 sequence reads: CASSSGPKYEQYF. In DNA, the CDR3 is TGTGCCAGCAGCTCAGGCCCTAAGTACGAGCAGTACTTC. Variable domain in full (rest from reference TRBV5-5 and TRBJ2-7): DAGVTQSPTHLIKTRGQQVTLRCSPISGHKSVSWYQQVLGQGPQFIFQYYEKEERGRGNFPDRFSARQFPNYSSELNVNALLLGDSALYLCASSSGPKYEQYFGPGTRLTVT.

The chain has TRBV2 and TRBJ1-5; D not resolved. The CDR3 is made up of 13 amino acids. The germline CDR1 and CDR2 sequences are SNHLY and FYNNEI. Trimming took off 6 bases at V and 3 bases at J, with 9 bases between the two ends. CDR3 nucleotides: TGTGCCAGCAGGCTACACCCCAATCAGCCCCAGCATTTT. The encoded protein is CASRLHPNQPQHF.

This CDR3 reads CASSLAAPRGGMETQYF. The DNA of the CDR3 is TGTGCCAGCAGCTTAGCAGCCCCAAGGGGGGGGATGGAGACCCAGTACTTC. This chain connects TRBV7-9 to TRBJ2-5, with D tentatively TRBD2 (7 bases). V was shortened by 0 bases and J by 5 bases, with 19 bases between the two germline ends. This CDR3 is built from 17 residues. Germline CDR1 is SEHNR and CDR2 is FQNEAQ (reference sequence).

At least ten counts were recorded for this clonotype. The CDR3 bases are TGTGCCAGCAGCTTTTCTGGGACTAGCGGACAAGAGACCCAGTACTTC. Translated: CASSFSGTSGQETQYF. The chain employs TRBV7-8 and TRBJ2-5; 11 nucleotides align to TRBD2. The CDR3 spans 16 residues. Germline CDR1 reads SGHVS; CDR2 reads FQNEAQ. After removal of 3 bases from V and 2 bases from J, the junction contained 5 bases not matched to a gene.

There are many counts of this clonotype. The chain links TRBV7-3 to TRBJ1-6; 7 nucleotides match TRBD1. In germline, CDR1 is SGHTA, CDR2 FQGTGA. The junction had 5 bases not matched to a gene; V was cut back by 2 bases and J by 10 bases. The CDR3 is 14 residues long. CDR3 sequence: CASSLGGRGSPLHF. The CDR3, as DNA: TGTGCCAGCAGCTTAGGGGGCAGGGGGTCACCCCTCCACTTT.

This clonotype has more than one count but fewer than ten. V is TRBV28 and J is TRBJ2-5; a possible D gene is TRBD1 (5 bases). Looked up from germline, CDR1 is MDHEN and CDR2 is SYDVKM. With 6 bases removed from V and 4 bases from J, the gap between germline ends came to 18 bases. The CDR3 is made up of 15 amino acids. The CDR3 nucleotides read TGTGCCAGCAGCTCCCCCTTAGGGGCCGTAGAGACCCAGTACTTC. Translation gives CASSSPLGAVETQYF.

This sequence joins TRBV10-1 and TRBJ1-2; D is perhaps TRBD1 (5 bases). The germline V and J ends were trimmed by 6 bases and 4 bases, with 15 bases remaining between them. The CDR3 runs 14 residues. Germline V gene data show CDR1 as WNHNN and CDR2 as SYGVQD (reference sequence). The CDR3 region is CASSETEKFYGYTF. CDR3 sequence (DNA): TGCGCCAGCAGCGAGACAGAGAAATTCTATGGCTACACCTTC.

This clonotype was detected ten times or more. V is TRBV7-9 and J is TRBJ2-6; D is ambiguous. V lost 5 bases and J 0 bases, leaving 11 bases between the germline ends. Germline CDR1 and CDR2: SEHNR and FQNEAQ (reference sequence). The CDR3 is 16 amino acids. The CDR3 DNA follows: TGTGCCAGCAGCGGCCTCAGCATCTCTGGGGCCAACGTCCTGACTTTC. Translating gives CASSGLSISGANVLTF.

The V and J genes are TRBV20-1 and TRBJ1-6, with TRBD1 matching 7 bases. V shed 1 base and J 7 bases; nucleotides not matched to a gene: 4. This CDR3 spans 14 amino acids. Per germline, CDR1 DFQATT and CDR2 SNEGSKA (reference sequence). The CDR3 spells CSARVTGPNSPLHF. The CDR3 DNA is TGCAGTGCTAGAGTGACAGGGCCGAATTCACCCCTCCACTTT.

This clonotype came up many times. The V call is TRBV7-9, the J call TRBJ1-2, with D perhaps TRBD1 (5 bases). Trimming stripped 0 bases from V and 4 bases from J, with 12 bases between. This CDR3 spans 15 amino acids. Germline CDR1 reads SEHNR; CDR2 reads FQNEAQ (reference sequence). Written as DNA, the CDR3 is TGTGCCAGCAGCTTAGCTGGGCCAGGGATCTATGGCTACACCTTC. It specifies CASSLAGPGIYGYTF.

This chain links TRBV15 with TRBJ1-5; TRBD1 agrees at 9 bases. Germline assignment: CDR1 LNHNV and CDR2 YYDKDF (reference sequence). The CDR3 consists of 15 residues. Unmatched junction bases numbered 8, after V lost 0 bases and J lost 11 bases. CDR3 region: CATSRDGQGPSAQHF. The CDR3 coding sequence is TGTGCCACCAGCAGAGACGGACAGGGGCCCTCGGCCCAGCATTTT.

In this sample, this clonotype turned up many times. The CDR3 protein is CASSPVGLAGSYEQYF. The CDR3 coding sequence is TGTGCCAGCAGCCCCGTCGGTCTAGCGGGCTCCTACGAGCAGTACTTC. The chain uses TRBV7-9 and TRBJ2-7; 8 nucleotides align to TRBD2. V gave up 5 bases and J gave up 0 bases; unmatched junction bases: 9. Germline V gene data show CDR1 as SEHNR and CDR2 as FQNEAQ (reference sequence). The CDR3 runs to 16 residues.

This clonotype was observed at least ten times. The genes are TRBV5-6 and TRBJ1-5; no clear D. The CDR3 sequence is 14 residues long. CDR1 is SGHDT, CDR2 YYEEEE, per germline. Trimming took 0 bases from V and 3 from J, leaving 7 bases between them. In DNA, the CDR3 is TGTGCCAGCAGCTTGGGTAGGATCAATCAGCCCCAGCATTTT. It codes for CASSLGRINQPQHF.

The count of this clonotype is one. The chain joins TRBV29-1 to TRBJ1-3, with TRBD1 matching over 7 bases. V lost 5 bases to trimming and J lost 3 bases; unmatched junction nucleotides: 7. The CDR3 is made up of 14 amino acids. Germline V lookup: CDR1 SQVTM, CDR2 ANQGSEA. CDR3 loop: CSVRDSGLGNTIYF. The CDR3, as DNA: TGCAGCGTTAGGGACAGCGGTCTTGGAAACACCATATATTTT.

This clonotype was counted many times. The CDR3 nucleotides read TGTGCCAGCAGCTTAGGGGGGAAGACCCAGTACTTC. Its protein product is CASSLGGKTQYF. The chain joins TRBV11-1 to TRBJ2-5; tentatively, D is TRBD1 or TRBD2 (5 bases each). This CDR3 has 12 residues. CDR1 and CDR2 (germline): SGHAT, FQDESV (reference sequence). Trimming shortened V by 1 base and J by 6 bases, and 6 bases separated the two germline ends.

This clonotype has ten or more counts. The chain employs TRBV29-1 and TRBJ2-2; D perhaps matches TRBD2 (6 bases). The CDR3 is made up of 15 amino acids. Germline CDR1 reads SQVTM; CDR2 reads ANQGSEA. V gave up 6 bases and J gave up 1 base, with 15 bases separating them. The CDR3 nucleotides read TGCAGCGTAACGTCCGGGAGAGTGAACACCGGGGAGCTGTTTTTT. This encodes CSVTSGRVNTGELFF.

This clonotype occurred many times. The genes are TRBV10-3 and TRBJ1-5; D is ambiguous. The V end was cut by 3 bases, the J end by 6 bases, with 12 bases between. Germline lookup yields CDR1 ENHRY and CDR2 SYGVKD. The CDR3 is 14 amino acids. For the CDR3, the DNA is TGTGCCATCAGTGAAGAAGGAGTTAGTCAGCCCCAGCATTTT. Protein: CAISEEGVSQPQHF.

V and J are TRBV2 and TRBJ1-6; D ambiguous. CDR3 length equals 14 residues. V gave up 7 bases and J gave up 9 bases, with 16 bases separating them. The germline CDR1 and CDR2 sequences are SNHLY and FYNNEI. This CDR3 is CASTVVGGSSPLHF. The CDR3 nucleotides read TGTGCCAGCACCGTGGTTGGAGGGAGTTCACCCCTCCACTTT.

There are many counts of this clonotype. The J gene is TRBJ2-7, the V gene TRBV11-2, with a possible D match to TRBD2 (5 bases). Trimming took 3 bases from V and 4 from J, leaving 13 bases between them. Germline CDR1 and CDR2: SGHAT and FQNNGV. The CDR3 has 14 residues. In DNA form, the CDR3 reads TGTGCCAGCAGCTTGCGGGTTACGGCTTACGAGCAGTACTTC. It yields the protein CASSLRVTAYEQYF.

The chain carries TRBV29-1 and TRBJ2-5, with 7 bases lining up with TRBD2. The CDR3 has 14 residues. Germline V gene data show CDR1 as SQVTM and CDR2 as ANQGSEA. Trimming removed 3 bases from V and 4 bases from J; junction bases left unmatched: 8. CDR3: CSVERGLGRETQYF. Here the CDR3 DNA reads TGCAGCGTTGAGCGCGGACTAGGGAGAGAGACCCAGTACTTC.

Only one count was recorded for this clonotype. The rearrangement uses TRBV29-1 and TRBJ1-1, with D tentatively TRBD1 (5 bases). The CDR3 has 13 amino acids. Germline lookup yields CDR1 SQVTM and CDR2 ANQGSEA. V lost 8 bases and J lost 1, with 14 bases in between. CDR3 nucleotides: TGCAGCAGTTGGCAGGGTCCGAACACTGAAGCTTTCTTT. Amino acid sequence: CSSWQGPNTEAFF.

The CDR3 DNA reads as TGTGCCAGCAGCTCAGTAATCGGCAACAGACCATTAGATCCAGCTAATGAAAAACTGTTTTTT. This translates into CASSSVIGNRPLDPANEKLFF. The V and J genes are TRBV7-8 and TRBJ1-4; D ambiguous. The CDR3 contains 21 residues. With 4 bases removed from V and 3 bases from J, the gap between germline ends came to 30 bases. Germline V gene lookup returns CDR1 SGHVS and CDR2 FQNEAQ.

At least ten counts were recorded for this clonotype. The CDR3 DNA follows: TGTGCCAGCACCTCAGTAGGCAGCTCTGGAAACACCATATATTTT. This translates into CASTSVGSSGNTIYF. This chain connects TRBV7-9 to TRBJ1-3; D is ambiguous. Germline V CDR1 and CDR2: SEHNR, FQNEAQ (reference sequence). The CDR3 is 15 amino acids. The V end lost 7 bases, the J end lost 0 bases, and 13 bases lay between the germline ends.

The J gene is TRBJ2-5, the V gene TRBV5-6, with 8 bases that match TRBD1. J lost 0 bases, V lost 3 bases, and 4 bases had no gene match. The germline V gene encodes CDR1 SGHDT and CDR2 YYEEEE. The CDR3 spans 15 residues. As DNA, the CDR3 is TGTGCCAGCAGCTCCCGACAGGGGTACCAAGAGACCCAGTACTTC. Its translation: CASSSRQGYQETQYF.